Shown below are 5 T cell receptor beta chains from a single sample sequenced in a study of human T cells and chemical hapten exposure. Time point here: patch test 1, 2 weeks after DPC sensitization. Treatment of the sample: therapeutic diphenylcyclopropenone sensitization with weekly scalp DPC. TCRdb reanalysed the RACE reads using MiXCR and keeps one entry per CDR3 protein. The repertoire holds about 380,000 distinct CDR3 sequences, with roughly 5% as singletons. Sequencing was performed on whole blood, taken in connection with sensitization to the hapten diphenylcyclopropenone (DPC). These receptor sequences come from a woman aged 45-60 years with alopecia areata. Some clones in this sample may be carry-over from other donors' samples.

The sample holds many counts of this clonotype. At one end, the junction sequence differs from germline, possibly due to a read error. The CDR3 sequence is CASSPSSGRATYTQYF. CDR3 DNA sequence: TGTGCCAGCAGCCCCAGTAGCGGGAGGGCCACATATACGCAGTATTTT. J is TRBJ2-3 and V is TRBV7-2; TRBD2 aligns across 11 bases. CDR3 length: 16 amino acids. The germline gives CDR1 SGHTA, CDR2 FQGNSA.

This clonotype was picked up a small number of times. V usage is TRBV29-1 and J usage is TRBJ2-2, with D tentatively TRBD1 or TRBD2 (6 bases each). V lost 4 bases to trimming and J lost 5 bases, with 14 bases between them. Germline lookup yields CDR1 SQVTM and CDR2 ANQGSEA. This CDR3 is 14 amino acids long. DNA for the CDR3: TGCAGCGTTGGCCAAGGGGGGTATACCGGGGAGCTGTTTTTT. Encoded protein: CSVGQGGYTGELFF.

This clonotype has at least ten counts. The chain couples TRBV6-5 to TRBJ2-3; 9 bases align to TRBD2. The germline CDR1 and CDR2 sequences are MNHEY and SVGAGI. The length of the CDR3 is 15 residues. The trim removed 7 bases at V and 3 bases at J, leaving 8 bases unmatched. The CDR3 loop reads CASTASGGWTDTQYF. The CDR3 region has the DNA TGTGCCAGCACCGCAAGCGGGGGGTGGACAGATACGCAGTATTTT.

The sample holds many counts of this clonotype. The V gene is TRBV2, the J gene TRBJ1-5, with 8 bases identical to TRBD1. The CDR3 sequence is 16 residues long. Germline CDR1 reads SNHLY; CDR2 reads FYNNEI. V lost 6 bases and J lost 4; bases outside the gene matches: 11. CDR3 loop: CASRERDRIGNQPQHF. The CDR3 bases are TGTGCCAGCAGAGAGAGGGACAGGATAGGTAATCAGCCCCAGCATTTT. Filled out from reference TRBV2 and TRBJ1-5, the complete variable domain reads EPEVTQTPSHQVTQMGQEVILRCVPISNHLYFYWYRQILGQKVEFLVSFYNNEISEKSEIFDDQFSVERPDGSNFTLKIRSTKLEDSAMYFCASRERDRIGNQPQHFGDGTRLSIL.

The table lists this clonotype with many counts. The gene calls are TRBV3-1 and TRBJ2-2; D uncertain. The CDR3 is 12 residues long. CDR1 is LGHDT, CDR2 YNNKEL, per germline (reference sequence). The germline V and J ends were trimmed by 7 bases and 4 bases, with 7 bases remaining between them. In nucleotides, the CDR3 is TGTGCCAGCATCGGCGTCACCGGGGAGCTGTTTTTT. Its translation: CASIGVTGELFF.